This TCR beta chain comes out of a study of control samples from healthy donors and cancer patients. CDR1 is SGHDT, CDR2 YYEEEE, per germline. The CDR3 runs to 19 residues. V lost 1 base to trimming and J lost 0 bases; unmatched junction nucleotides: 10. Assay: immunoSEQ multiplex PCR; the TCRdb copy retains only in-frame clones and omits some. The table lists roughly 93,000 clones, roughly nine tenths of them singletons, with over 8.5% in the top ten. Sequences were obtained from PBMCs. This TCR was sampled from a woman aged 45-65 years with colorectal cancer. J is TRBJ2-6 and V is TRBV5-6; 7 bases agree with TRBD1. Here the CDR3 reads CASSLRTGVGSSGANVLTF. The CDR3 coding sequence is TGTGCCAGCAGCTTGCGCACAGGGGTGGGGAGCTCTGGGGCCAACGTCCTGACTTTC. The complete variable domain, with remaining parts taken from reference TRBV5-6 and TRBJ2-6, reads DAGVTQSPTHLIKTRGQQVTLRCSPKSGHDTVSWYQQALGQGPQFIFQYYEEEERQRGNFPDRFSGHQFPNYSSELNVNALLLGDSALYLCASSLRTGVGSSGANVLTFGAGSRLTVL.